Listed below are T cell receptor beta chains from one sample, sequenced in a study of cytomegalovirus exposure and HLA in healthy donors. The protocol was immunoSEQ multiplex PCR, while the TCRdb copy is restricted to in-frame clones and leaves out a portion. Of a few hundred thousand clones listed, 70% to 90% are singletons. The sample comprised PBMCs. Every receptor here comes from a woman in her thirties or forties in good health and CMV-seropositive. Each CDR3 is given with its conserved first and last residue. D genes are given only for firm matches. Clone size is not always given. Where it is, it says once, few, many or a class for expanded clones.

J	size	D	V	CDR3	DNA
TRBJ2-2	once	.	TRBV30	CAWSVKNTGELFF	TGTGCCTGGAGTGTCAAGAACACCGGGGAGCTGTTTTTT
TRBJ2-2	.	TRBD2	TRBV9	CASSVGPSGRASAYTGELFF	TGTGCCAGCAGCGTAGGGCCTAGCGGGAGGGCATCGGCATACACCGGGGAGCTGTTTTTT
TRBJ2-3	.	TRBD2	TRBV7-6	CASSSGLAGPADTQYF	TGTGCCAGCAGCTCCGGACTAGCGGGCCCCGCAGATACGCAGTATTTT
TRBJ2-7	.	TRBD1	TRBV28	CASISPGQGGHEQYF	TGTGCCAGCATCTCCCCGGGACAGGGGGGCCACGAGCAGTACTTC
TRBJ2-4	few	.	TRBV19	CASSDLGKNIQYF	TGTGCCAGTAGCGACTTGGGTAAAAACATTCAGTACTTC
TRBJ2-1	.	TRBD2	TRBV6-1	CASSPGTSGSHEQFF	TGTGCCAGCAGTCCCGGGACTAGCGGGAGCCATGAGCAGTTCTTC
TRBJ2-3	few	TRBD2	TRBV7-2	CASSSGTSRTDTQYF	TGTGCCAGCAGCTCCGGGACTAGCAGAACAGATACGCAGTATTTT
TRBJ1-2	.	.	TRBV7-2	CASSRQTLLSGGYTF	TGTGCCAGCAGCCGACAGACCCTGCTTTCTGGTGGCTACACCTTC
TRBJ1-2	.	TRBD1	TRBV28	CASRPDRSGYTF	TGTGCCAGCAGGCCGGACAGGTCTGGCTACACCTTC
TRBJ2-7	.	TRBD1	TRBV7-3	CASSPGTGGYGEQYF	TGTGCCAGCAGCCCCGGGACAGGGGGCTACGGCGAGCAGTACTTC
TRBJ2-3	.	TRBD2	TRBV9	CASSVGLAGGDTQYF	TGTGCCAGCAGCGTAGGACTAGCGGGAGGAGATACGCAGTATTTT
TRBJ2-3	.	.	TRBV7-2	CASSFDLQTDTQYF	TGTGCCAGCAGCTTTGACTTGCAAACAGATACGCAGTATTTT
TRBJ2-7	.	TRBD2	TRBV7-2	CASSLAGTSGRGYEQYF	TGTGCCAGCAGCTTAGCCGGGACTAGCGGGAGAGGGTACGAGCAGTACTTC
TRBJ2-1	.	TRBD2	TRBV7-9	CASSFIPGLAGEYNEQFF	TGTGCCAGCAGCTTCATACCGGGACTAGCGGGAGAATACAATGAGCAGTTCTTC
TRBJ2-5	.	.	TRBV2	CASKGGGTSFGTQYF	TGTGCCAGCAAAGGGGGCGGGACCTCCTTCGGGACCCAGTACTTC
TRBJ1-2	.	.	TRBV7-9	CASSPRAGLYGYTF	TGTGCCAGCAGCCCCCGGGCAGGGCTCTATGGCTACACCTTC
TRBJ1-4	.	.	TRBV2	CASSEAPREGEKLFF	TGTGCCAGCAGTGAAGCGCCCAGGGAAGGTGAAAAACTGTTTTTT
TRBJ1-5	.	.	TRBV4-1	CASSPEGNQPQHF	TGCGCCAGCAGCCCCGAGGGCAATCAGCCCCAGCATTTT
TRBJ2-7	.	.	TRBV9	CASSPTLAGTPYEQYF	TGTGCCAGCAGCCCCACCCTTGCGGGAACTCCCTACGAGCAGTACTTC
TRBJ2-4	.	.	TRBV30	CAWSVLGGIQYF	TGTGCCTGGAGTGTACTCGGAGGCATTCAGTACTTC
TRBJ2-3	.	TRBD2	TRBV4-3	CASSQDLAGGTDTQYF	TGCGCCAGCAGCCAAGATCTGGCGGGAGGCACAGATACGCAGTATTTT
TRBJ1-5	.	.	TRBV19	CASSEMIDISNQPQHF	TGTGCCAGTAGTGAGATGATCGACATTAGCAATCAGCCCCAGCATTTT
TRBJ2-7	few	TRBD2	TRBV30	CAWSVLSSGSSYEQYF	TGTGCCTGGAGTGTACTCTCTAGCGGGAGCTCCTACGAGCAGTACTTC
TRBJ2-7	.	.	TRBV7-9	CASSLVRVGRSYEQYF	TGTGCCAGCAGCTTAGTCAGGGTCGGCCGCTCCTACGAGCAGTACTTC
TRBJ2-1	.	TRBD2	TRBV29-1	CSVEGGSGFDEQFF	TGCAGCGTTGAGGGGGGTAGCGGGTTCGATGAGCAGTTCTTC
TRBJ2-1	.	TRBD2	TRBV28	CASSLGAAGGLNEQFF	TGTGCCAGCAGTTTAGGGGCGGCGGGAGGGTTAAATGAGCAGTTCTTC
TRBJ1-2	.	TRBD1	TRBV30	CAWSVTRTGGSYGYTF	TGTGCCTGGAGTGTAACCCGGACAGGGGGCTCGTATGGCTACACCTTC
TRBJ2-1	.	TRBD2	TRBV13	CASSLVREASYNEQFF	TGTGCCAGCAGCTTAGTACGGGAGGCCTCCTACAATGAGCAGTTCTTC
TRBJ1-5	.	TRBD1	TRBV27	CASSLGTGTNQPQHF	TGTGCCAGCAGTTTAGGGACAGGAACCAATCAGCCCCAGCATTTT
TRBJ2-7	few	.	TRBV2	CASSIHYEQYF	TGTGCCAGCAGCATTCACTACGAGCAGTACTTC
TRBJ1-5	.	.	TRBV28	CASSLGGRDQPQHF	TGTGCCAGCAGTTTGGGGGGGCGCGATCAGCCCCAGCATTTT
TRBJ2-3	.	TRBD2	TRBV30	CAWRRTSGGTDTQYF	TGTGCCTGGAGACGGACTAGCGGAGGCACAGATACGCAGTATTTT
TRBJ1-2	once	TRBD1	TRBV19	CASRPNLQGKEGYTF	TGTGCCAGTAGACCGAACTTACAGGGGAAGGAGGGCTACACCTTC
TRBJ2-7	.	.	TRBV27	CASSTGTLGSYEQYF	TGTGCCAGCAGTACAGGTACGCTGGGTTCCTACGAGCAGTACTTC
TRBJ1-2	few	.	TRBV30	CAWSVGGLYYGYTF	TGTGCCTGGAGTGTAGGAGGGCTCTATTATGGCTACACCTTC